The rows below give T cell receptor beta chains drawn from one sample of a study of cytomegalovirus exposure and HLA in healthy donors. The data were produced by immunoSEQ multiplex PCR, yet TCRdb's version contains in-frame clones alone and is incomplete. Among around 150,000 clones listed, 70% to 85% were seen once. The source material was PBMCs. Receptors originate from a man in his thirties or forties in good health and CMV-seropositive. The CDR3 runs from the conserved cysteine through the conserved F or W. A D gene is named only where the DNA matches it firmly. A clone size is listed for some rows: how often the clone was seen (once, few, many), or a class if it is expanded.

D gene	V gene	clone size	J gene	CDR3 protein	CDR3 DNA
NA	TRBV10-3	NA	TRBJ1-3	CAIAADTTSGNTIYF	TGTGCCATCGCGGCGGACACAACCTCTGGAAACACCATATATTTT
NA	TRBV29-1	NA	TRBJ2-3	CSSGGDTQYF	TGCAGCAGTGGGGGGGATACGCAGTATTTT
NA	TRBV6-5	NA	TRBJ2-2	CASSYLGAGNTGELFF	TGTGCCAGCAGTTACCTGGGGGCAGGGAACACCGGGGAGCTGTTTTTT
NA	TRBV5-1	once	TRBJ2-5	CASSWGEYQETQYF	TGCGCCAGCAGCTGGGGGGAGTACCAAGAGACCCAGTACTTC
NA	TRBV19	NA	TRBJ2-5	CATRPTVIRETQYF	TGTGCCACCCGACCGACAGTTATTAGGGAGACCCAGTACTTC
TRBD2	TRBV6-5	once	TRBJ2-1	CASSRGTSGKPEQFF	TGTGCCAGCAGTCGTGGGACTAGCGGGAAGCCTGAGCAGTTCTTC
TRBD1	TRBV18	NA	TRBJ1-4	CASSPGQSHLVLEKLFF	TGTGCCAGCTCACCGGGACAGTCTCACCTCGTTTTGGAAAAACTGTTTTTT
NA	TRBV6-5	many	TRBJ1-1	CASSYLEGRRGAFF	TGTGCCAGCAGTTACTTGGAGGGCCGGAGGGGAGCTTTCTTT
TRBD1	TRBV30	NA	TRBJ1-2	CAWSPRDRGLYGYTF	TGTGCCTGGAGCCCCCGGGACAGGGGTCTGTATGGCTACACCTTC
NA	TRBV18	once	TRBJ2-1	CASSPAGTVKFQQFF	TGTGCCAGCTCACCTGCGGGGACGGTAAAATTCCAGCAGTTCTTC
TRBD1	TRBV9	NA	TRBJ2-1	CASSVGTGGSNEQFF	TGTGCCAGCAGCGTGGGGACAGGGGGGTCGAATGAGCAGTTCTTC
NA	TRBV10-3	NA	TRBJ2-2	CAIRSREDTGELFF	TGTGCCATCAGGTCGAGGGAGGACACCGGGGAGCTGTTTTTT
NA	TRBV18	few	TRBJ1-2	CASSPATGLGGYTF	TGTGCCAGCTCACCAGCGACAGGCTTGGGCGGCTACACCTTC
NA	TRBV5-6	NA	TRBJ2-2	CASSLLTATGELFF	TGTGCCAGCAGCTTGTTGACAGCCACCGGGGAGCTGTTTTTT
NA	TRBV16	NA	TRBJ1-4	CASSPVRAGQEKLFF	TGTGCCAGCAGTCCCGTCCGGGCGGGTCAGGAAAAACTGTTTTTT
TRBD1	TRBV7-7	NA	TRBJ2-3	CASSLGQGRDTQYF	TGTGCCAGCAGCTTAGGACAGGGAAGGGATACGCAGTATTTT
NA	TRBV7-9	NA	TRBJ1-1	CASSLDSPRTEAFF	TGTGCCAGCAGCTTAGACTCCCCTAGGACTGAAGCTTTCTTT
TRBD1	TRBV19	NA	TRBJ1-2	CASSIGSGTGANRYGYTF	TGTGCCAGTAGTATTGGATCCGGGACAGGGGCCAATCGCTATGGCTACACCTTC
TRBD2	TRBV2	NA	TRBJ2-1	CASSVTSGTSNEQFF	TGTGCCAGCAGCGTCACTAGCGGGACAAGCAATGAGCAGTTCTTC
NA	TRBV4-1	NA	TRBJ1-2	CASSQGRANNYGYTF	TGCGCCAGCAGCCAGGGGAGGGCCAATAACTATGGCTACACCTTC
TRBD1	TRBV6-5	NA	TRBJ1-2	CASSRGGEGANGYTF	TGTGCCAGCAGTCGGGGGGGAGAGGGGGCAAATGGCTACACCTTC
NA	TRBV29-1	NA	TRBJ2-1	CSVVGGNEQFF	TGCAGCGTTGTCGGGGGCAATGAGCAGTTCTTC
TRBD2	TRBV7-2	once	TRBJ2-2	CASSLAGLTITGELFF	TGTGCCAGCAGCTTAGCGGGACTAACGATTACCGGGGAGCTGTTTTTT
TRBD1	TRBV6-5	NA	TRBJ1-5	CASSLDRDQPQHF	TGTGCCAGCAGTCTCGACAGGGATCAGCCCCAGCATTTT
NA	TRBV7-6	NA	TRBJ2-5	CASSGGAGETQYF	TGTGCCAGCAGTGGGGGGGCGGGAGAGACCCAGTACTTC
TRBD1	TRBV5-1	NA	TRBJ2-1	CASSFSGDSSYNEQFF	TGCGCCAGCAGCTTCTCAGGGGACAGCTCCTACAATGAGCAGTTCTTC
NA	TRBV27	NA	TRBJ1-4	CASSSANRVGNEKLFF	TGTGCCAGCAGTTCCGCAAACAGGGTTGGTAATGAAAAACTGTTTTTT
TRBD2	TRBV7-2	once	TRBJ2-1	CASSFSSGGYNEQFF	TGTGCCAGCAGCTTCTCCAGCGGGGGATACAATGAGCAGTTCTTC
TRBD1	TRBV6-4	NA	TRBJ2-2	CASTDTDRGAGELFF	TGTGCCAGCACCGATACGGACAGGGGAGCCGGGGAGCTGTTTTTT
NA	TRBV18	NA	TRBJ1-1	CASSPRATEAFF	TGTGCCAGCTCACCACGGGCAACTGAAGCTTTCTTT
NA	TRBV2	NA	TRBJ1-2	CASSPDSNYGYTF	TGTGCCAGCAGTCCGGACAGTAACTATGGCTACACCTTC
TRBD1	TRBV5-6	few	TRBJ2-7	CASSFRGPEQYF	TGTGCCAGCAGCTTCAGGGGGCCCGAGCAGTACTTC
NA	TRBV6-5	NA	TRBJ2-3	CASSYSRESDTQYF	TGTGCCAGCAGTTACTCCAGGGAATCGGATACGCAGTATTTT
NA	TRBV19	NA	TRBJ2-7	CASSLPSVVHEQYF	TGTGCCAGTAGTCTTCCGAGCGTCGTCCACGAGCAGTACTTC
TRBD1	TRBV7-2	NA	TRBJ1-2	CASSLGQGNYGYTF	TGTGCCAGCAGCTTAGGACAGGGGAACTATGGCTACACCTTC
NA	TRBV4-1	few	TRBJ2-1	CASSPTEYNEQFF	TGCGCCAGCAGTCCCACAGAGTACAATGAGCAGTTCTTC
NA	TRBV7-2	once	TRBJ2-4	CASSQLLVSKNIQYF	TGTGCCAGCAGCCAACTACTGGTGTCCAAAAACATTCAGTACTTC
TRBD1	TRBV2	NA	TRBJ1-2	CASSSLIIQGALDYGYTF	TGTGCCAGCAGTTCACTGATAATACAGGGGGCGTTGGACTATGGCTACACCTTC
TRBD1	TRBV29-1	NA	TRBJ2-7	CSVEDRAYEQYF	TGCAGCGTCGAGGACAGGGCCTACGAGCAGTACTTC
TRBD2	TRBV7-2	NA	TRBJ2-1	CASSLKSGASSYNEQFF	TGTGCCAGCAGCCTTAAGAGCGGGGCAAGCTCCTACAATGAGCAGTTCTTC
NA	TRBV5-8	many	TRBJ2-7	CASSRAGPYEQYF	TGTGCCAGCAGCCGCGCGGGCCCCTACGAGCAGTACTTC
NA	TRBV6-6	NA	TRBJ2-1	CASSQGNEQFF	TGTGCCAGCAGTCAGGGAAATGAGCAGTTCTTC
TRBD1	TRBV5-6	NA	TRBJ1-6	CASSFVDRGTSPLHF	TGTGCCAGCAGCTTCGTTGACAGGGGAACGTCACCCCTCCACTTT
TRBD1	TRBV4-1	few	TRBJ1-2	CASSQPGQHYGYTF	TGCGCCAGCAGCCAACCGGGACAGCACTATGGCTACACCTTC
NA	TRBV21-1	NA	TRBJ1-4	CASSETGEGGKLFF	TGTGCCAGCAGCGAAACAGGGGAAGGCGGAAAACTGTTTTTT
TRBD1	TRBV6-6	once	TRBJ2-2	CASSKGQVNTGELFF	TGTGCCAGCAGCAAGGGACAGGTGAACACCGGGGAGCTGTTTTTT
TRBD2	TRBV2	once	TRBJ2-3	CASAGTSVMSDTQYF	TGTGCCAGCGCCGGGACTAGCGTAATGTCAGATACGCAGTATTTT
TRBD1	TRBV5-1	NA	TRBJ1-2	CASSLAQGARDGYTF	TGCGCCAGCAGCTTGGCCCAGGGGGCGCGTGATGGCTACACCTTC
TRBD2	TRBV14	NA	TRBJ2-1	CASSQQVAGVDEQFF	TGTGCCAGCAGCCAACAGGTAGCGGGAGTGGATGAGCAGTTCTTC
TRBD1	TRBV19	NA	TRBJ1-2	CASSIAGGGYTF	TGTGCCAGTAGTATAGCAGGGGGCGGCTACACCTTC
NA	TRBV7-2	NA	TRBJ2-1	CASSLDYISYNEQFF	TGTGCCAGCAGCCTCGACTATATTTCCTACAATGAGCAGTTCTTC
NA	TRBV4-1	NA	TRBJ1-1	CASSPHPRNTEAFF	TGCGCCAGCAGCCCACACCCTAGGAACACTGAAGCTTTCTTT
TRBD1	TRBV2	once	TRBJ2-2	CASGGQGSFTGELFF	TGTGCCAGCGGGGGACAGGGGAGTTTTACCGGGGAGCTGTTTTTT
TRBD2	TRBV5-1	NA	TRBJ2-3	CASSLGTSGPDTQYF	TGCGCCAGCAGCTTGGGGACTAGCGGACCCGATACGCAGTATTTT
NA	TRBV10-3	few	TRBJ1-5	CAISETGYSNQPQHF	TGTGCCATCAGTGAGACAGGCTATAGCAATCAGCCCCAGCATTTT
TRBD1	TRBV5-4	NA	TRBJ1-5	CASSLTGGEPQHF	TGTGCCAGCAGCCTGACAGGGGGGGAGCCCCAGCATTTT
NA	TRBV5-1	few	TRBJ2-7	CASSPRGRGSSYEQYF	TGCGCCAGCAGTCCACGAGGTAGGGGGAGCTCCTACGAGCAGTACTTC
NA	TRBV7-9	NA	TRBJ2-7	CASSWTVSYEQYF	TGTGCCAGCAGCTGGACAGTCTCCTACGAGCAGTACTTC
NA	TRBV9	once	TRBJ2-7	CASSVTPSSYEQYF	TGTGCCAGCAGCGTTACCCCGAGCTCCTACGAGCAGTACTTC